A single sample is the source of the 27 T cell receptor beta chains below, sequenced in a study of Ad26.COV2.S vaccination and SARS-CoV-2 variants (dated by TCRdb to the early 2020s). The library was made by the immunoSEQ multiplex PCR assay. TCRdb took this table from immuneACCESS and kept in-frame rearrangements with V and J called. Such tables lack part of the clones; where checked against another copy, unresolved V genes explain under half of the gap, and the rest is unexplained. For this sample the table gives about 280,000 clones, of which roughly 86% were detected only once. The ten most abundant clones make up approximately 3.3% of the sample. The treatment or condition tag for this specimen amounts to: around 19 received Ad26.COV2.S at low or high dose, single or two shots; roughly five received placebo; per-sample allocation not given. For vaccine and placebo recipients, repertoires were sequenced using samples collected on day 63 after the first injection.

The source was peripheral blood, collected in a trial of Ad26.COV2.S vaccine versus placebo. All receptors come from a person between 18 and 65 years old who received the Ad26.COV2.S COVID-19 vaccine or a placebo.

This chain connects TRBV19 to TRBJ1-2; D ambiguous. CDR3 length: 12 residues. Trimming removed 3 bases at V and 2 bases at J, with 4 bases between. The germline V gene encodes CDR1 LNHDA and CDR2 SQIVND (reference sequence). The chain's CDR3 is CASSMSNYGYTF. CDR3 DNA sequence: TGTGCCAGTAGTATGTCCAACTATGGCTACACCTTC.

This rearrangement joins TRBV27 to TRBJ1-5; D is unresolved. CDR1 and CDR2 from the germline V gene are MNHEY and SMNVEV (reference sequence). Trimming stripped 1 base from V and 6 bases from J, with 7 bases between. This CDR3 spans 13 amino acids. CDR3 residues: CASSLWGSQPQHF. The CDR3 coding sequence is TGTGCCAGCAGTTTATGGGGTTCTCAGCCCCAGCATTTT.

The chain carries TRBV15 and TRBJ2-1; D might be TRBD1 (6 bases). This CDR3 is built from 15 residues. Between the trimmed V and J ends, which lost 3 bases and 4 bases, there was a span of 13 bases. Germline CDR1 LNHNV, CDR2 YYDKDF (reference sequence). The CDR3 region is CATSRETGPYNEQFF. The CDR3 nucleotides are TGTGCCACCAGCAGGGAGACAGGACCTTACAATGAGCAGTTCTTC.

This clone was seen a handful of times. Germline and junction disagree at one end, which may indicate a read error. The rearrangement uses TRBV5-1 and TRBJ2-7, with a tentative D call TRBD1 (5 bases). This CDR3 has 15 residues. The germline CDR1 and CDR2 sequences are SGHRS and YFSETQ. The CDR3 reads CASSFQGPESSEQYF. As DNA, the CDR3 is TGCGCCAGCAGCTTTCAGGGCCCCGAGTCCTCCGAGCAGTACTTC.

V and J are TRBV6-1 and TRBJ2-2; 7 positions match TRBD1. The CDR3 contains 15 residues. Germline CDR1 MNHNS, CDR2 SASEGT. Trimming at V came to 1 base and at J to 3 bases, leaving 2 bases not matched to a gene. CDR3 residues: CASSEGQGYTGELFF. The CDR3 DNA follows: TGTGCCAGCAGTGAAGGACAGGGTTACACCGGGGAGCTGTTTTTT.

This clone was recorded once. This rearrangement joins TRBV15 to TRBJ2-3; D is unresolved. This CDR3 contains 14 residues. Trimming took 0 bases from V and 2 from J, leaving 6 bases between them. In germline, CDR1 is LNHNV, CDR2 YYDKDF (reference sequence). The DNA for the CDR3 is TGTGCCACCAGCAGAGATCAGACCACAGATACGCAGTATTTT. Translation gives CATSRDQTTDTQYF.

V usage is TRBV7-2 and J usage is TRBJ1-3; D unclear. With 1 base removed from V and 8 bases from J, the gap between germline ends came to 12 bases. CDR1 and CDR2 (germline): SGHTA, FQGNSA. The CDR3 extends over 14 amino acids. The CDR3 DNA follows: TGTGCCAGCAGCTTAGGCGCGATCGGGGACACCATATATTTT. This gives the protein CASSLGAIGDTIYF.

CDR3 residues: CASSNQGDSGANVLTF. The CDR3 DNA sequence: TGTGCCAGCAGCAACCAGGGGGACTCTGGGGCCAACGTCCTGACTTTC. The chain recombines TRBV11-2 with TRBJ2-6; 7 nucleotides match TRBD1. CDR3 length: 16 amino acids. Germline CDR1 and CDR2: SGHAT and FQNNGV. J was trimmed by 0 bases and V by 5 bases; bases with no gene match: 4.

This clone was seen more than once but under ten times. J is TRBJ1-5 and V is TRBV6-1; possibly TRBD1 for D (5 bases). Germline CDR1 MNHNS, CDR2 SASEGT. Trimming pared 3 bases from V and 4 bases from J, leaving 10 bases between. The CDR3 spans 14 residues. The CDR3 DNA sequence: TGTGCCAGCAGTGAGAACGACAGAAATCAGCCCCAGCATTTT. Encoded protein: CASSENDRNQPQHF.

In its sample, this clone was seen a few times. CDR3 in DNA: TGTGCCAGCATCCAGGGGGCGACCGACGATGAGCAGTTCTTC. Protein sequence: CASIQGATDDEQFF. This chain connects TRBV6-6 to TRBJ2-1, with 8 bases lining up with TRBD1. This CDR3 comprises 14 residues. Germline assignment: CDR1 MNHNY and CDR2 SVGAGI (reference sequence). The junction had 10 bases not matched to a gene; V was cut back by 7 bases and J by 8 bases.

The chain links TRBV19 to TRBJ1-1; D unresolved. V dropped 6 bases and J dropped 5 bases, with 7 bases sitting between them. This CDR3 spans 11 amino acids. Germline assignment: CDR1 LNHDA and CDR2 SQIVND (reference sequence). The CDR3: CASRFETEAFF. The CDR3 region has the DNA TGTGCCAGTAGATTTGAAACTGAAGCTTTCTTT.

The chain uses TRBV4-3 and TRBJ1-5; D possibly corresponds to TRBD1 (5 bases). The CDR3 loop spans 15 amino acids. Germline lookup yields CDR1 LGHNA and CDR2 YSLEER. The V end was cut by 1 base, the J end by 5 bases, with 12 bases between. CDR3 region: CASSQVPGRDQPQHF. The CDR3 nucleotides read TGCGCCAGCAGCCAAGTTCCAGGGAGAGATCAGCCCCAGCATTTT.

The chain couples TRBV6-2 or TRBV6-3 to TRBJ1-2; maybe TRBD1 (5 bases). CDR1 is MNHEY, CDR2 SVGEGT, per germline. Trimming removed 0 bases at V and 6 bases at J, with 11 bases between. This CDR3 comprises 14 residues. Here the CDR3 DNA reads TGTGCCAGCAGTTACTCGCAGGGTAGGGATGGCTACACCTTC. Protein product: CASSYSQGRDGYTF.

The genes are TRBV6-5 and TRBJ2-7; tentative D call: TRBD2 (6 bases). Per the germline V gene, CDR1 is MNHEY and CDR2 is SVGAGI. The CDR3 has 12 residues. Trimming cost V 7 bases and J 3 bases, with 10 bases left between them. As DNA, the CDR3 is TGTGCCAGCATGAGGGACTTCTACGAGCAGTACTTC. This sequence encodes CASMRDFYEQYF.

There are many counts of this clone. The rearrangement links TRBV2 to TRBJ1-5; tentative D call: TRBD1 (6 bases). Trimming removed 0 bases from V and 6 bases from J, with 12 bases in between. This CDR3 spans 15 amino acids. The germline CDR1 and CDR2 sequences are SNHLY and FYNNEI. The CDR3 spells CASSEARGGSQPQHF. The CDR3 bases are TGTGCCAGCAGTGAAGCGAGGGGGGGTAGTCAGCCCCAGCATTTT.

This clone was seen a handful of times. In the same sample, other DNA sequences code for this CDR3. DNA of the CDR3: TGCGCCAGCAGCTTGGGAGGGTATGGCTACACCTTC. Translation: CASSLGGYGYTF. This sequence joins TRBV5-1 and TRBJ1-2; D uncertain. Trimming shortened V by 0 bases and J by 5 bases, and 5 bases separated the two germline ends. From germline, CDR1 is SGHRS and CDR2 YFSETQ. The CDR3 has 12 amino acids.

The chain uses TRBV27 and TRBJ1-4; 7 positions match TRBD1. This CDR3 is built from 14 residues. Germline trimming cut 5 bases from V and 5 bases from J; bases unmatched to any gene: 5. The germline gives CDR1 MNHEY, CDR2 SMNVEV (reference sequence). Here the CDR3 DNA reads TGTGCCAGCAGTCGAACAGGGGTAAATGAAAAACTGTTTTTT. It codes for CASSRTGVNEKLFF. Filled out from reference TRBV27 and TRBJ1-4, the complete variable domain reads EAQVTQNPRYLITVTGKKLTVTCSQNMNHEYMSWYRQDPGLGLRQIYYSMNVEVTDKGDVPEGYKVSRKEKRNFPLILESPSPNQTSLYFCASSRTGVNEKLFFGSGTQLSVL.

In this sample, this clone turned up a few times. The V gene is TRBV11-2, the J gene TRBJ1-1; the D is unclear. The CDR3 spans 14 residues. CDR1 and CDR2 (germline): SGHAT, FQNNGV. Trimming cost V 1 base and J 5 bases, with 11 bases left between them. CDR3 in amino acids: CASSLGPVATEAFF. For the CDR3, the DNA is TGTGCCAGCAGCTTAGGTCCGGTGGCGACTGAAGCTTTCTTT.

The CDR3 DNA is TGTGCCAGCAGTCTCAGGGTTCCAGAGACCCAGTACTTC. Protein sequence: CASSLRVPETQYF. The chain is built from TRBV12-3 or TRBV12-4 and TRBJ2-5; possibly TRBD1 for D (5 bases). The CDR3 has 13 residues. The ends were cut back, 5 bases at V and 4 bases at J, with 11 bases in the middle.

This clone occurred a few times. This chain joins TRBV25-1 and TRBJ1-6; 7 bases agree with TRBD1. The J segment lost 9 bases and the V segment lost 4 bases, leaving 9 bases of the junction unmatched. Germline values: CDR1 MGHDK, CDR2 SYGVNS. The CDR3 sequence is 15 residues long. The CDR3 DNA follows: TGTGCCAGCAGTGGACAGGGAGGAATCGGTTCACCCCTCCACTTT. Translated: CASSGQGGIGSPLHF.

The V gene is TRBV7-2, the J gene TRBJ1-2; D is perhaps TRBD1 (5 bases). In germline, CDR1 is SGHTA, CDR2 FQGNSA. V was trimmed by 4 bases and J by 5 bases, leaving 14 bases between them. The CDR3 runs to 14 residues. CDR3 in amino acids: CASSSSWGDYGYTF. The CDR3 DNA is TGTGCCAGCAGCTCCTCCTGGGGCGATTATGGCTACACCTTC. The entire variable domain, with the rest obtained from reference TRBV7-2 and TRBJ1-2, is as follows: GAGVSQSPSNKVTEKGKDVELRCDPISGHTALYWYRQSLGQGLEFLIYFQGNSAPDKSGLPSDRFSAERTGGSVSTLTIQRTQQEDSAVYLCASSSSWGDYGYTFGSGTRLTVV.

The V and J genes are TRBV4-3 and TRBJ2-7; D is uncertain. V lost 1 base and J 3 bases, leaving 13 bases between the germline ends. Germline V gene lookup returns CDR1 LGHNA and CDR2 YSLEER. The CDR3 extends over 15 amino acids. CDR3 coding DNA: TGCGCCAGCAGCCAAGTTGGAACACAAGACTACGAGCAGTACTTC. It codes for CASSQVGTQDYEQYF.

The rearrangement uses TRBV3-1 (or the pseudogene TRBV3-2) and TRBJ2-7; 7 nucleotides line up with TRBD2. CDR3 length equals 14 residues. J gave up 2 bases and V 4 bases, and 5 bases lay outside the gene matches. The germline CDR1 and CDR2 sequences are LGHDT and YNNKEL (reference sequence). CDR3 protein: CASSPGTTTYEQYF. The CDR3 DNA sequence: TGTGCCAGCAGCCCTGGGACTACCACCTACGAGCAGTACTTC.

The chain couples TRBV4-2 to TRBJ1-5; TRBD1 agrees at 10 bases. The V gene's germline CDR1 is LGHNA and CDR2 YNFKEQ. The V gene end was trimmed by 3 bases and the J gene end by 5 bases; junction bases not matched to a gene: 4. CDR3 size: 15 residues. CDR3 loop: CASSQTGGEDQPQHF. The CDR3 nucleotides read TGTGCCAGCAGCCAGACAGGGGGCGAGGATCAGCCCCAGCATTTT.

The chain couples TRBV4-2 to TRBJ2-7; D unclear. Germline V lookup: CDR1 LGHNA, CDR2 YNFKEQ. This CDR3 spans 14 amino acids. V lost 2 bases, J lost 3 bases, and 11 bases lay in between. The DNA of the CDR3 is TGTGCCAGCAGCCAACATGGTACCAACTACGAGCAGTACTTC. Translating gives CASSQHGTNYEQYF.

V is TRBV6-1 and J is TRBJ2-5, with a tentative D call TRBD2 (6 bases). This CDR3 region has 15 residues. Trimming stripped 1 base from V and 6 bases from J, with 15 bases between. Germline V gives CDR1 MNHNS, CDR2 SASEGT. CDR3 residues: CASSEEEGSSKTQYF. As DNA, the CDR3 is TGTGCCAGCAGTGAAGAGGAGGGTTCTTCGAAGACCCAGTACTTC.

This chain uses TRBV5-5 with TRBJ1-5; tentative D call: TRBD1 (6 bases). CDR3 size: 15 residues. CDR1 is SGHKS, CDR2 YYEKEE, per germline (reference sequence). Trimming took 4 bases from V and 3 from J, leaving 14 bases between them. CDR3 sequence reads: CASSADSGPNQPQHF. For the CDR3, the DNA is TGTGCCAGCAGCGCGGACAGTGGACCCAATCAGCCCCAGCATTTT.